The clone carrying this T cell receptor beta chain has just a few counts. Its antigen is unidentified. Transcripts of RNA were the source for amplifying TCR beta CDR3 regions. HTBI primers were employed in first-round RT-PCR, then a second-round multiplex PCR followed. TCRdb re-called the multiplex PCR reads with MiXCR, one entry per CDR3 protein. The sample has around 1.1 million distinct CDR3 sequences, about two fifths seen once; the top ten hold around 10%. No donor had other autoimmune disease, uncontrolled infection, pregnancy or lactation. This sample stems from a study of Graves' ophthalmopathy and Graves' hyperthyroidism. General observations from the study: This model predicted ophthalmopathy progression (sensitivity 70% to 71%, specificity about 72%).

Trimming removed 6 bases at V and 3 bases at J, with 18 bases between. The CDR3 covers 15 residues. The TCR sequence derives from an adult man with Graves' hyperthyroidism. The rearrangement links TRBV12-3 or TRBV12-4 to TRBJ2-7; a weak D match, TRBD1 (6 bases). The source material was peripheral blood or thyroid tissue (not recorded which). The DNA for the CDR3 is TGTGCCAGCAGCCCCACGACAAGGGGGAACTACGAGCAGTACTTC. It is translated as CASSPTTRGNYEQYF.